These T cell receptor beta chains were read from a single sample in a study of OX40 agonist ivuxolimab in advanced cancers. Produced via immunoSEQ multiplex PCR; TCRdb's table is partial and in-frame only. The sample shows around 100,000 clones, roughly nine tenths of them seen only once. Source: CD4+ or CD8+ T cells sorted from blood, taken in a trial of the OX40 agonist ivuxolimab. The receptors stem from an adult with an advanced solid tumor such as melanoma, head and neck, liver or kidney cancer. Both conserved end residues are part of each CDR3. D genes are given only for firm matches. Only some rows state a clone size, as once, few, many or a class for expanded clones.

cdr3_aa	cdr3_nt	j_call	clone_size	v_call	d_call
CASRTGTSPTEQFF	TGTGCCAGCAGGACCGGGACTAGTCCAACTGAGCAGTTCTTC	TRBJ2-1	-	TRBV27	TRBD2
CASSLAKGPSTEAFF	TGCGCCAGCAGCTTGGCCAAAGGGCCTAGCACTGAAGCTTTCTTT	TRBJ1-1	-	TRBV5-1	-
CASSTGSTRAPQHF	TGTGCCAGCAGCACAGGGTCGACTCGGGCGCCCCAGCATTTT	TRBJ1-5	-	TRBV7-9	-
CAWSVRAGYEQYF	TGTGCCTGGAGTGTAAGGGCAGGTTACGAGCAGTACTTC	TRBJ2-7	-	TRBV30	-
CASPTRSSGSSDTQYF	TGTGCCAGCCCAACTCGGAGTAGCGGGAGTTCAGATACGCAGTATTTT	TRBJ2-3	-	TRBV27	TRBD2
CASNRGGSEYEQYF	TGTGCCAGCAACAGAGGCGGGAGTGAATACGAGCAGTACTTC	TRBJ2-7	-	TRBV7-9	TRBD2
CASTSLLAGNGADTQYF	TGTGCCAGCACCTCGCTTCTAGCGGGAAACGGGGCAGATACGCAGTATTTT	TRBJ2-3	-	TRBV27	TRBD2
CAWSVLGEQPQHF	TGTGCCTGGAGTGTACTAGGGGAGCAGCCCCAGCATTTT	TRBJ1-5	-	TRBV30	-
CASSQGQGDGTGELFF	TGCGCCAGCAGCCAGGGACAGGGGGATGGGACCGGGGAGCTGTTTTTT	TRBJ2-2	-	TRBV5-1	TRBD1
CASSQGLAVGEQFF	TGCGCCAGCAGCCAGGGACTAGCGGTCGGTGAGCAGTTCTTC	TRBJ2-1	-	TRBV5-1	TRBD2
CASSLSGSAAHGYTF	TGTGCCAGCAGTTTATCAGGTTCGGCAGCGCATGGCTACACCTTC	TRBJ1-2	once	TRBV28	-
CASSGLTDYGYTF	TGTGCCAGCAGTGGTTTGACGGACTATGGCTACACCTTC	TRBJ1-2	-	TRBV28	-
CASSTELGGYTF	TGCGCCAGCAGCACGGAACTTGGTGGCTACACCTTC	TRBJ1-2	once	TRBV5-1	-
CSVVGREGIEQYF	TGCAGCGTTGTCGGGCGGGAGGGTATCGAGCAGTACTTC	TRBJ2-7	-	TRBV29-1	TRBD2
CASSPNGRRNEKLFF	TGCGCCAGCAGTCCCAATGGACGGAGGAATGAAAAACTGTTTTTT	TRBJ1-4	once	TRBV10-2	-
CASSEFGQGHQPQHF	TGTGCCAGCAGTGAATTCGGTCAGGGTCATCAGCCCCAGCATTTT	TRBJ1-5	once	TRBV2	-
CASSPNRQGSTYTEAFF	TGTGCCAGCTCACCAAACAGACAGGGAAGTACCTACACTGAAGCTTTCTTT	TRBJ1-1	-	TRBV18	TRBD1
CASSLFPPTASYEQYF	TGTGCCAGCAGCTTATTTCCCCCGACAGCCTCCTACGAGCAGTACTTC	TRBJ2-7	-	TRBV7-9	-
CASSFVRDRVHEQYF	TGTGCCAGCAGCTTCGTCCGGGACAGGGTCCACGAGCAGTACTTC	TRBJ2-7	-	TRBV7-2	TRBD1
CASSPLTGGNTGELFF	TGTGCCAGCAGCCCCTTGACAGGGGGGAACACCGGGGAGCTGTTTTTT	TRBJ2-2	-	TRBV7-8	TRBD1
CASSLARGGAKNIQYF	TGTGCCAGCAGCTTAGCGCGAGGGGGAGCCAAAAACATTCAGTACTTC	TRBJ2-4	-	TRBV7-2	-
CASSQATGVGDTQYF	TGCGCCAGCAGCCAAGCCACGGGAGTTGGAGATACGCAGTATTTT	TRBJ2-3	-	TRBV4-3	-
CASSLPWGSGGNEQFF	TGTGCCAGTAGCCTGCCCTGGGGGAGTGGAGGCAATGAGCAGTTCTTC	TRBJ2-1	-	TRBV19	-
CAISPMNTEAFF	TGTGCCATCAGCCCGATGAACACTGAAGCTTTCTTT	TRBJ1-1	-	TRBV10-3	-
CASSLRGAGANVLTF	TGTGCCAGCAGCTTACGAGGGGCTGGGGCCAACGTCCTGACTTTC	TRBJ2-6	once	TRBV5-4	-
CASSPVQGGTEAFF	TGTGCCAGCTCACCGGTACAGGGCGGCACTGAAGCTTTCTTT	TRBJ1-1	-	TRBV18	-
CASSLGYRENQPQHF	TGTGCCAGCAGCTTAGGTTACAGGGAAAATCAGCCCCAGCATTTT	TRBJ1-5	-	TRBV7-8	-
CASSLHRAGNTEAFF	TGTGCCAGCAGCTTACACCGGGCGGGGAACACTGAAGCTTTCTTT	TRBJ1-1	-	TRBV7-2	-
CATSRDQRGPYNEQFF	TGTGCCACCAGCAGAGATCAAAGAGGCCCCTACAATGAGCAGTTCTTC	TRBJ2-1	few	TRBV15	-